The 9 T cell receptor beta chains below come from one sample, sequenced in a study of identical twins. TCRdb passed the 5' RACE reads through MiXCR, listing each CDR3 protein once. The sample lists hundreds of thousands of distinct CDR3 sequences, 11% to 15% occurring once. The specimen sequenced was memory (CD45RO+) T cells sorted from blood. The receptors were sampled from a young woman in good health.

This clonotype was counted between two and nine times. The chain couples TRBV4-2 to TRBJ1-1; no clear D. Germline CDR1 reads LGHNA; CDR2 reads YNFKEQ. V was shortened by 1 base and J by 0 bases, with 15 bases between the two germline ends. The CDR3 is 17 amino acids. CDR3 region: CASSQVIAGSLNTEAFF. CDR3 coding DNA: TGTGCCAGCAGCCAAGTAATCGCCGGGAGTTTGAACACTGAAGCTTTCTTT.

The sample holds a few counts of this clonotype. The chain has TRBV6-5 and TRBJ1-2; D is unresolved. Per germline, CDR1 MNHEY and CDR2 SVGAGI. Deletions cut 10 bases from V and 4 bases from J, with 16 bases between. This CDR3 is 13 amino acids long. CDR3 in amino acids: CATTLSFLYGYTF. CDR3 nucleotide sequence: TGTGCCACCACGTTGTCTTTTCTCTATGGCTACACCTTC.

This clonotype was seen more than once but under ten times. J is TRBJ2-6 and V is TRBV7-2; D unresolved. Trimming took off 6 bases at V and 2 bases at J, with 5 bases between the two ends. From germline, CDR1 is SGHTA and CDR2 FQGNSA. The CDR3 spans 13 residues. This chain's CDR3 is CASREAGANVLTF. The CDR3 nucleotides are TGTGCCAGCAGGGAAGCTGGGGCCAACGTCCTGACTTTC.

This clonotype appeared many times. The V and J genes are TRBV20-1 and TRBJ2-1; 7 bases are a match to TRBD2. CDR1 and CDR2 (germline): DFQATT, SNEGSKA (reference sequence). The CDR3 sequence is 13 residues long. With V trimmed by 0 bases and J by 7 bases, 3 bases remained unmatched. This CDR3 reads CSARDPGGNEQFF. DNA for the CDR3: TGCAGTGCTAGAGATCCGGGAGGTAATGAGCAGTTCTTC.

This clonotype was seen ten or more times. This chain links TRBV5-1 with TRBJ2-5; TRBD2 is a possible D gene (5 bases). V shed 0 bases and J shed 2 bases, with 14 bases lying between them. Germline V gene lookup returns CDR1 SGHRS and CDR2 YFSETQ. The length of the CDR3 is 16 residues. The CDR3 DNA reads TGCGCCAGCAGCTTGGGAGGATCAGCGGTTCAAGAGACCCAGTACTTC. Amino acid sequence: CASSLGGSAVQETQYF.

This clonotype came up a few times. The chain joins TRBV25-1 to TRBJ2-2; no clear D gene. V lost 5 bases and J 3 bases, leaving 13 bases between the germline ends. CDR3 length equals 15 residues. The germline gives CDR1 MGHDK, CDR2 SYGVNS. CDR3 loop: CASSPLNSYTGELFF. CDR3 DNA: TGTGCCAGCAGTCCCCTCAACAGCTACACCGGGGAGCTGTTTTTT.

This sequence joins TRBV7-9 and TRBJ1-4; D unresolved. Deletions cut 3 bases from V and 4 bases from J, with 9 bases between. The CDR3 sequence is 14 residues long. Germline lookup yields CDR1 SEHNR and CDR2 FQNEAQ (reference sequence). CDR3 sequence reads: CASSFGSYNEKLFF. The CDR3 DNA sequence: TGTGCCAGCAGCTTCGGCAGCTATAATGAAAAACTGTTTTTT.

The V call is TRBV20-1, the J call TRBJ1-5; 8 bases are shared with TRBD1. The CDR3 is made up of 14 amino acids. Trimming removed 6 bases from V and 1 base from J; junction bases left unmatched: 5. Germline V gene lookup returns CDR1 DFQATT and CDR2 SNEGSKA (reference sequence). CDR3 DNA sequence: TGCAGTGCCTGGACAGGGTGGAGCAATCAGCCCCAGCATTTT. Translation: CSAWTGWSNQPQHF.

This clonotype came up many times. The V and J genes are TRBV6-6 and TRBJ1-1; weak D call: TRBD1 (5 bases). V was shortened by 8 bases and J by 5 bases, with 15 bases between the two germline ends. Per the germline V gene, CDR1 is MNHNY and CDR2 is SVGAGI (reference sequence). The CDR3 extends over 13 amino acids. CDR3 bases: TGTGCCAGCCTCCTCACTGGGGGGACTGAAGCTTTCTTT. This codes for CASLLTGGTEAFF.